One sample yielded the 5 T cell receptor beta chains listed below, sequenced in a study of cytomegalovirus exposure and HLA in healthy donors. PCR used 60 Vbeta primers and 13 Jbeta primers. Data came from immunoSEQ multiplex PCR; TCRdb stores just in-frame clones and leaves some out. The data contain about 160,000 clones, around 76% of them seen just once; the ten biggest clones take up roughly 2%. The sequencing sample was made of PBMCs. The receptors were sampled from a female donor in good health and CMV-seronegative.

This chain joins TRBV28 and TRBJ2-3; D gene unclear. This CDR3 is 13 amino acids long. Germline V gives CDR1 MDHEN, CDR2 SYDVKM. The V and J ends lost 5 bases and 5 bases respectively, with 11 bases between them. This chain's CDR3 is CASSIDYRDTQYF. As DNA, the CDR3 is TGTGCCAGCAGTATAGATTACAGAGATACGCAGTATTTT. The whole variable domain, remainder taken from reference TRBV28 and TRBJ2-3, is DVKVTQSSRYLVKRTGEKVFLECVQDMDHENMFWYRQDPGLGLRLIYFSYDVKMKEKGDIPEGYSVSREKKERFSLILESASTNQTSMYLCASSIDYRDTQYFGPGTRLTVL.

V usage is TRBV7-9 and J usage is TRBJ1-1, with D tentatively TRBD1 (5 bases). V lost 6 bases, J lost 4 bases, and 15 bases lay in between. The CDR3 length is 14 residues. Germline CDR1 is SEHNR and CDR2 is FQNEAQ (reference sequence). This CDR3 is CASRSSGGSTEAFF. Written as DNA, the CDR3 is TGTGCCAGCAGATCCTCGGGGGGGAGCACTGAAGCTTTCTTT.

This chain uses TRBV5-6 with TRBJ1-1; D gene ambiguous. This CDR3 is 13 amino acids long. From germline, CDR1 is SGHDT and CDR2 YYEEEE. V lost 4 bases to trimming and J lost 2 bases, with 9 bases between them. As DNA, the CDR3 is TGTGCCAGCAGCCCGGGGTACAACACTGAAGCTTTCTTT. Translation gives CASSPGYNTEAFF.

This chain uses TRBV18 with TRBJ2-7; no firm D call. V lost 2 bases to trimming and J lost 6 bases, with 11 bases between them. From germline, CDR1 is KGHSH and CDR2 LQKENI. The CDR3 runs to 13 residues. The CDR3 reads CASSPWARSEQYF. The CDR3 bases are TGTGCCAGCTCACCATGGGCCCGTAGCGAGCAGTACTTC.

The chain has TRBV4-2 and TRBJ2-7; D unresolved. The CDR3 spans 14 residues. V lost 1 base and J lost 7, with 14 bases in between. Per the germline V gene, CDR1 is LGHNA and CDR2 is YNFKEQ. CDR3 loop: CASSQGDTDREQYF. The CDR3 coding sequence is TGTGCCAGCAGCCAAGGTGACACCGATCGGGAGCAGTACTTC.